This T cell receptor (beta chain) was captured by sequencing in a study of blood T cell repertoires in COVID-19. The overall study: COVID-19 samples collected from the United States, Italy and Spain covered acute and convalescent phases.

CDR1 and CDR2 from the germline V gene are SGHTA and FQGNSA. V shed 0 bases and J shed 3 bases, with 9 bases lying between them. This CDR3 spans 15 amino acids. Sequencing was performed with immunoSEQ multiplex PCR; in TCRdb, only in-frame clones are kept and a portion is missing. Of some 110,000 clones listed, approximately 90% are singletons. This clone has a handful of counts. The receptor comes from a human donor with active COVID-19. The donor label of this sample is uncertain. This chain uses TRBV7-2 with TRBJ1-5, with D possibly matching TRBD1 (5 bases). The sequenced sample consisted of peripheral blood. The CDR3 sequence is CASSLAQGYNQPQHF. Written as DNA, the CDR3 is TGTGCCAGCAGCTTAGCCCAGGGTTACAATCAGCCCCAGCATTTT.